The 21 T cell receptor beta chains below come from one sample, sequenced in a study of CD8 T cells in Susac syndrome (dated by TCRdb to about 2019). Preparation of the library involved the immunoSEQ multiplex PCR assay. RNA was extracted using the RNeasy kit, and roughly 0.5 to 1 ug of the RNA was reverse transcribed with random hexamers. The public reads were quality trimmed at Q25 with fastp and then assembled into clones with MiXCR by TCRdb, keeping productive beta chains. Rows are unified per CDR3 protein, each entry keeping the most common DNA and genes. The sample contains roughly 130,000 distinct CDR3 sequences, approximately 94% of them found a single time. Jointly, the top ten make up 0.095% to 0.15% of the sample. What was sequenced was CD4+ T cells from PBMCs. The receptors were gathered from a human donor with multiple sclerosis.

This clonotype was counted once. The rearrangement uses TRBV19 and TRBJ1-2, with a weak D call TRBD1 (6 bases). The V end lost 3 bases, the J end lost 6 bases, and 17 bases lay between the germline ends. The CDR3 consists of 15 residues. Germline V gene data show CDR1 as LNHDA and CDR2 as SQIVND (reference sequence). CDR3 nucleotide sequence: TGTGCCAGTAGTATCCTCGACAGGATTGGGGATGGCTACACCTTC. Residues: CASSILDRIGDGYTF.

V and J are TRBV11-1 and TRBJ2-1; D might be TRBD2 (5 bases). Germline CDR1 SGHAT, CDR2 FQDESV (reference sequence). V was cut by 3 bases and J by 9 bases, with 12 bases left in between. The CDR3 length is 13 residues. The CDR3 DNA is TGTGCCAGCAGCTTTGACTATTTAGGTGAGCAGTTCTTC. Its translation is CASSFDYLGEQFF.

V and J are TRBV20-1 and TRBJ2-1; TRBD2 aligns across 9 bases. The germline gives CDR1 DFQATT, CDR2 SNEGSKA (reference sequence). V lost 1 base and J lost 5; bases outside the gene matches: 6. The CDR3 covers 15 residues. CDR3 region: CSARGGLAYNNEQFF. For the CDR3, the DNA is TGCAGTGCTAGAGGGGGACTAGCATACAACAATGAGCAGTTCTTC.

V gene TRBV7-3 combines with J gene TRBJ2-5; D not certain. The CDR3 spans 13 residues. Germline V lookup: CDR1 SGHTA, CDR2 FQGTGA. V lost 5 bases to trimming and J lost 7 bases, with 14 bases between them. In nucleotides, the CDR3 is TGTGCCAGCAGCAGCGACGGTGAAGGGACCCAGTACTTC. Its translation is CASSSDGEGTQYF.

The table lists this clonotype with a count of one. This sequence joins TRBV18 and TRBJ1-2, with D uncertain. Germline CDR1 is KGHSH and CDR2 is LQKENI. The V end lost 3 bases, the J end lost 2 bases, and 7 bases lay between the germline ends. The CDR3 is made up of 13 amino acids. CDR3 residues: CASSPAGNYGYTF. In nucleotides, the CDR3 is TGTGCCAGCTCACCTGCCGGGAACTATGGCTACACCTTC.

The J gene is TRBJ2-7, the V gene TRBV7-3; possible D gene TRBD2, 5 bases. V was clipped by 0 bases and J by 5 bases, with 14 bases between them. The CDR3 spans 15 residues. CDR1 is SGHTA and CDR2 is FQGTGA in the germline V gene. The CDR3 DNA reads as TGTGCCAGCAGCTTAACAGCGGATTCCCTCGACGAGCAGTACTTC. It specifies CASSLTADSLDEQYF.

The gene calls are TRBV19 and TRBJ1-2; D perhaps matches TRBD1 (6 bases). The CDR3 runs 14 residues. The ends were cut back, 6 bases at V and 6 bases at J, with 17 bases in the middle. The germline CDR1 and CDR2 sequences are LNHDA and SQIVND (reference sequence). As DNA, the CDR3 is TGTGCCAGTAGACGGGACAAGTCAACTCATGGCTACACCTTC. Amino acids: CASRRDKSTHGYTF.

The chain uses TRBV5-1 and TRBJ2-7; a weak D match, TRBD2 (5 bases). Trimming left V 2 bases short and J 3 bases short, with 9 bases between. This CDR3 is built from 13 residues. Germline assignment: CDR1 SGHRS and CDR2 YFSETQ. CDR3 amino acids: CASSFERVYEQYF. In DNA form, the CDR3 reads TGCGCCAGCAGCTTTGAGAGGGTCTACGAGCAGTACTTC.

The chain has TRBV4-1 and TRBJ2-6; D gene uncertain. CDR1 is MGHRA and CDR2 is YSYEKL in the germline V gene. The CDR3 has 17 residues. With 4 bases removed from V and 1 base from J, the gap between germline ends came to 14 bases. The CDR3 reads CASSRLRLVSGANVLTF. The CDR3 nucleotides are TGCGCCAGCAGCCGACTCCGCTTAGTGTCTGGGGCCAACGTCCTGACTTTC.

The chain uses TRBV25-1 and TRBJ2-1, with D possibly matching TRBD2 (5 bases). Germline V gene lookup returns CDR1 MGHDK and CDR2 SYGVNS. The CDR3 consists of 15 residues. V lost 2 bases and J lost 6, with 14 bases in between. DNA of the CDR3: TGTGCCAGCAGTGAAGGTGGGAGTTGGAGCAATGAGCAGTTCTTC. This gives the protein CASSEGGSWSNEQFF.

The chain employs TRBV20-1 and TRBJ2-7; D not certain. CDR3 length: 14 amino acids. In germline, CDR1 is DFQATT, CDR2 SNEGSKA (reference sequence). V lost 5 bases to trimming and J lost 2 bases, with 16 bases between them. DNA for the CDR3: TGCAGTGCTCCCTACGAGGTGAACCCCTACGAGCAGTACTTC. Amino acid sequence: CSAPYEVNPYEQYF.

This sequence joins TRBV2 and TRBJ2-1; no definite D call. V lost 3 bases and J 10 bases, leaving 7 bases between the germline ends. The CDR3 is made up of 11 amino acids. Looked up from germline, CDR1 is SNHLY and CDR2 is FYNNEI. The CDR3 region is CASSEDREQFF. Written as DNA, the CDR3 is TGTGCCAGCAGTGAGGACCGGGAGCAGTTCTTC.

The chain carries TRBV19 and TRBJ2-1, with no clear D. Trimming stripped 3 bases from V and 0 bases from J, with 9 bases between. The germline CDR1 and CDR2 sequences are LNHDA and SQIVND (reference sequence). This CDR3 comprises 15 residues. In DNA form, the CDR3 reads TGTGCCAGTAGTATGGACGTGAGCTCCTACAATGAGCAGTTCTTC. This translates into CASSMDVSSYNEQFF. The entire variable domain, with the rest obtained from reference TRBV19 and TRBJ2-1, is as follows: DGGITQSPKYLFRKEGQNVTLSCEQNLNHDAMYWYRQDPGQGLRLIYYSQIVNDFQKGDIAEGYSVSREKKESFPLTVTSAQKNPTAFYLCASSMDVSSYNEQFFGPGTRLTVL.

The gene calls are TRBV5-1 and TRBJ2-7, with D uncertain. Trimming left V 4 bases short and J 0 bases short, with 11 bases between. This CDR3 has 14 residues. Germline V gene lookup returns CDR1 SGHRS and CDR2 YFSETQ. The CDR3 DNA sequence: TGCGCCAGCAGCCAACGTCAGGCCTCCTACGAGCAGTACTTC. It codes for CASSQRQASYEQYF.

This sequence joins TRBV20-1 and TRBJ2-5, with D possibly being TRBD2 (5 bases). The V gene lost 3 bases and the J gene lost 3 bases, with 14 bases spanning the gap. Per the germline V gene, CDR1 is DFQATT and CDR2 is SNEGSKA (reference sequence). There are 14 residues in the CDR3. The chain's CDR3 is CSARSGEMEETQYF. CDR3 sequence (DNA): TGCAGTGCTAGGTCCGGGGAGATGGAAGAGACCCAGTACTTC.

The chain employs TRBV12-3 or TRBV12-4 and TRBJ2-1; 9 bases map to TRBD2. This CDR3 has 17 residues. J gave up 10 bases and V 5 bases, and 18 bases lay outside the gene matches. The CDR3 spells CASSPIRSGSSRPEQFF. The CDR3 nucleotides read TGTGCCAGCAGTCCCATCCGTAGCGGGAGTTCCAGGCCCGAGCAGTTCTTC.

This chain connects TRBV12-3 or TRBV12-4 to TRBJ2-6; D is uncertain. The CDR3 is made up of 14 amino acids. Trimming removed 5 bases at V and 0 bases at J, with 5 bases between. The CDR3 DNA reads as TGTGCCAGCAGTGCCACCTCTGGGGCCAACGTCCTGACTTTC. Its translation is CASSATSGANVLTF.

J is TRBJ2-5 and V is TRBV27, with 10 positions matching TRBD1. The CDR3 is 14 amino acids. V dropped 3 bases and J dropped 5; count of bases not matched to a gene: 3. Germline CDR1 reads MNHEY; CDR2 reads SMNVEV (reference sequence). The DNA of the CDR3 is TGTGCCAGCAGTTTGTCGGGACAGGGGGAGACCCAGTACTTC. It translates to CASSLSGQGETQYF.

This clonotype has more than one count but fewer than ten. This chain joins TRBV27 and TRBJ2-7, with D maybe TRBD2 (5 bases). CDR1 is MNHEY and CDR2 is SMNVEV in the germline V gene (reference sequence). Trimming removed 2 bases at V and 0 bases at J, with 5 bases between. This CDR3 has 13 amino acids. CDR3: CASSLDYSYEQYF. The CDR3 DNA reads TGTGCCAGCAGTTTAGACTACTCCTACGAGCAGTACTTC.

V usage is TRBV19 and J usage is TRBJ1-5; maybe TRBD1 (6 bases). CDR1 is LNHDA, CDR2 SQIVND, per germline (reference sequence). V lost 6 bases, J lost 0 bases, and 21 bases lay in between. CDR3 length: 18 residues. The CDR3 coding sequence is TGTGCCAGTAGGGGGGCCCTCCTGGGCGGACATAGCAATCAGCCCCAGCATTTT. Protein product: CASRGALLGGHSNQPQHF.

CDR3 sequence (DNA): TGTGCCAGCAGCTTGTTCGGGGAGCTGTTTTTT. Its translation: CASSLFGELFF. The chain links TRBV5-6 to TRBJ2-2, with no clear D. Trimming took 1 base from V and 7 from J, leaving 2 bases between them. In germline, CDR1 is SGHDT, CDR2 YYEEEE. The CDR3 contains 11 residues.